This T cell receptor (beta chain) was found in a study of blood T cell repertoires in COVID-19. Looking at the study overall: The United States, Italy and Spain provided the acute and convalescent COVID-19 samples. T cells, B-cell-depleted T cells, or PBMCs provided the cDNA or gDNA that served as material.

How the authors handled the data: Amplification with reference gene primers provided the estimates of nucleated cell counts. Produced via immunoSEQ multiplex PCR; TCRdb's table is partial and in-frame only. V, J and clone size were drawn from that table, and D and trimming were deduced from the DNA. The sample has 75,000 to 100,000 clones; more than 75% are singletons. V lost 2 bases and J 1 base, leaving 16 bases between the germline ends. Germline values: CDR1 KGHDR, CDR2 SFDVKD. This CDR3 has 17 residues. The chain carries TRBV24-1 and TRBJ2-5; tentative D call: TRBD1 (6 bases). The sequencing input was peripheral blood. The TCR sequence derives from a human donor in a cohort sampled during active COVID-19. The CDR3 coding sequence is TGTGCCACCAGTGATTCCCTTGGACAGAGAAGCCAAGAGACCCAGTACTTC. This encodes CATSDSLGQRSQETQYF.